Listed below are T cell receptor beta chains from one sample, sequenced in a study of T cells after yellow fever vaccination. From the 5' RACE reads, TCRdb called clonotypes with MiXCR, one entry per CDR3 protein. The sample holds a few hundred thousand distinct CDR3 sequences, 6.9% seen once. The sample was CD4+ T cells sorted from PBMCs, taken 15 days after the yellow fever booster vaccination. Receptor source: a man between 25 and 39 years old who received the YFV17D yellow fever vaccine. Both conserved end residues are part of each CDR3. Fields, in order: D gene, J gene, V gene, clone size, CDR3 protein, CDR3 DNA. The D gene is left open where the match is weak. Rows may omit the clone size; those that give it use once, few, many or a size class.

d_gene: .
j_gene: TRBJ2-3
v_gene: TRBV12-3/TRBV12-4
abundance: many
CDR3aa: CASRETSATQYF
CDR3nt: TGTGCCAGCAGGGAAACTAGTGCTACGCAGTATTTT

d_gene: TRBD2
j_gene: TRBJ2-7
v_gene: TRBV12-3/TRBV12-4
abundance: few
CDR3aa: CASSFRLAELGEQYF
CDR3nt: TGTGCCAGCAGTTTTAGACTAGCCGAACTCGGTGAGCAGTACTTC

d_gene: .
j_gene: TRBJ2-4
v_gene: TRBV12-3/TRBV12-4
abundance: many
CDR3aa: CASRLDLTIQYF
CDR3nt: TGTGCCAGCAGACTGGACCTGACCATTCAGTACTTC

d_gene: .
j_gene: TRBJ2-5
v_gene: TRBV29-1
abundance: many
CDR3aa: CSVMQETQYF
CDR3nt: TGCAGCGTAATGCAAGAGACCCAGTACTTC

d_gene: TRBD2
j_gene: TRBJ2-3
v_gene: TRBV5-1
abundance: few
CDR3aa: CASSEIAGSKDTQYF
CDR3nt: TGCGCCAGCAGTGAAATAGCGGGTAGTAAAGATACGCAGTATTTT

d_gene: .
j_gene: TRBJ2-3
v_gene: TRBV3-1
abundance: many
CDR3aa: CASSLTRDTQYF
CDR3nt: TGTGCCAGCAGCCTCACCCGAGATACGCAGTATTTT

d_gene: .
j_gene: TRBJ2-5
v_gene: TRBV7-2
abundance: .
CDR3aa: CASSPQRQGGTQYF
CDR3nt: TGTGCCAGCAGCCCCCAGAGACAGGGAGGGACCCAGTACTTC

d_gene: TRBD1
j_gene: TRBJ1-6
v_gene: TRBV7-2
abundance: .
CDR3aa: CASSLQGARSPLHF
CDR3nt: TGTGCCAGCAGCTTACAGGGGGCTCGATCCCCCCTCCACTTT

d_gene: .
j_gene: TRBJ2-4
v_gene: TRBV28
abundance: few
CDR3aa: CASSLEYKNIQYF
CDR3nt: TGTGCCAGCAGTTTAGAGTACAAAAACATTCAGTACTTC

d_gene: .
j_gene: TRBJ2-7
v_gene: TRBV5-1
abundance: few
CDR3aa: CASSLEQPSYEQYF
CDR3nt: TGCGCCAGCAGCTTGGAACAGCCCTCCTACGAGCAGTACTTC

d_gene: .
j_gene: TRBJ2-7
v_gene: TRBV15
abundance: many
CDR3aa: CATSRSGLAYEQYF
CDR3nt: TGTGCCACCAGCAGATCCGGCCTGGCGTACGAGCAGTACTTC

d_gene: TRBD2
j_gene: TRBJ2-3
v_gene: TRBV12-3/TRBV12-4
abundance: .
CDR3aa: CASSFTSGSADTQYF
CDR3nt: TGTGCCAGCAGTTTCACTAGCGGGAGCGCAGATACGCAGTATTTT

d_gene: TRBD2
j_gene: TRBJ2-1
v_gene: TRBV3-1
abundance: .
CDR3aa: CASSQAPLLAGGPGSPNEQFF
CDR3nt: TGTGCCAGCAGCCAAGCCCCCTTGCTAGCGGGAGGGCCGGGTTCTCCTAATGAGCAGTTCTTC

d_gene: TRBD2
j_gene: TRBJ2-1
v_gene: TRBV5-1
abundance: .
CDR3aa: CASSLGDSGGYNEQFF
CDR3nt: TGCGCCAGCAGCTTGGGTGATAGCGGGGGCTACAATGAGCAGTTCTTC

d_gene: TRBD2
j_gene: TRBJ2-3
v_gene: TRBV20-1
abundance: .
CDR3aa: CSAHWGGGNTDTQYF
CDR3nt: TGCAGTGCCCATTGGGGGGGAGGAAACACAGATACGCAGTATTTT

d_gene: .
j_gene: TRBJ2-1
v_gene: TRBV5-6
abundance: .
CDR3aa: CASGPGPRSASYNEQFF
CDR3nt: TGTGCCAGCGGCCCCGGGCCGCGGTCTGCCTCCTACAATGAGCAGTTCTTC